This TCR beta chain was identified in a study of T cell changes during pregnancy in multiple sclerosis. Repertoires were generated with immunoSEQ multiplex PCR, while TCRdb's copy carries only in-frame clones and drops some. The sample lists about 49,000 clones; around 93% were seen once. This clone came up once. J gave up 4 bases and V 1 base, and 14 bases lay outside the gene matches. This CDR3 has 19 amino acids. Germline CDR1 reads MNHEY; CDR2 reads SMNVEV (reference sequence). The V call is TRBV27, the J call TRBJ1-5, with 9 bases identical to TRBD1. This specimen was peripheral blood, taken after pregnancy. This sequence was found in a female donor with multiple sclerosis, enrolled in a pregnancy study. CDR3 nucleotide sequence: TGTGCCAGCAGTTTATTTGTCCCGGGGTGGACAGGGGAAAATCAGCCCCAGCATTTT. This encodes CASSLFVPGWTGENQPQHF.